A selection of T cell receptor beta chains follows, all from one sample in a study of human T cells and chemical hapten exposure. A single record per CDR3 protein comes from TCRdb applying MiXCR to the RACE reads. The table shows a few hundred thousand distinct CDR3 sequences, with around 5% occurring only once. The sample in question was whole blood, obtained in connection with sensitization to the hapten diphenylcyclopropenone (DPC). Receptors were obtained from a woman aged 18-29 years with alopecia areata. Some clones in this sample may be carry-over from other donors' samples. Each CDR3 is given with its conserved first and last residue. D genes are given only for firm matches. Some rows mark clone size as missing; the rest say once, few, many or name a class of expanded clone.

>few|TRBJ2-1|NA|TRBV20-1
CSARGYNEQFF
TGCAGTGCTAGGGGCTACAATGAGCAGTTCTTC
>NA|TRBJ2-7|NA|TRBV6-1
CASGESHGYEQYF
TGTGCCAGCGGGGAATCGCACGGCTACGAGCAGTACTTC
>NA|TRBJ2-2|NA|TRBV12-3/TRBV12-4
CASSLNGGRTGELFF
TGTGCCAGCAGTTTAAATGGGGGCAGAACCGGGGAGCTGTTTTTT
>few|TRBJ1-5|NA|TRBV5-6
CASSKGDVRNQPQHF
TGTGCCAGCAGCAAAGGGGACGTCCGCAATCAGCCCCAGCATTTT
>few|TRBJ1-5|TRBD1|TRBV5-6
CASSLTFGQGRGQPQHF
TGTGCCAGCAGCTTAACTTTTGGACAGGGCAGAGGACAGCCCCAGCATTTT
>few|TRBJ1-6|NA|TRBV3-1
CASRTLGGNSPLHF
TGTGCCAGCAGAACACTAGGGGGGAATTCACCCCTCCACTTT
>many|TRBJ1-1|NA|TRBV6-6
CASRPNTEAFF
TGTGCCAGCAGACCGAACACTGAAGCTTTCTTT
>many|TRBJ2-3|TRBD1|TRBV6-2/TRBV6-3
CASSEMTGFVTDTQYF
TGTGCCAGCAGTGAAATGACAGGGTTCGTTACAGATACGCAGTATTTT
>many|TRBJ2-7|NA|TRBV27
CASSHTVSYEQYF
TGTGCCAGCAGTCACACCGTTTCCTACGAGCAGTACTTC
>NA|TRBJ2-1|NA|TRBV12-3/TRBV12-4
CASSLNGVNNEQFF
TGTGCCAGCAGTTTGAACGGGGTAAACAATGAGCAGTTCTTC
>many|TRBJ1-1|NA|TRBV27
CASSRTGGLMNTEAFF
TGTGCCAGCAGCCGGACGGGGGGTTTAATGAACACTGAAGCTTTCTTT
>many|TRBJ2-7|NA|TRBV7-9
CASSLGRSSYEQYF
TGCGCCAGCAGCTTGGGTCGAAGCTCCTACGAGCAGTACTTC
>many|TRBJ1-2|TRBD1|TRBV4-3
CASSQVQGFEAYGYTF
TGCGCCAGCAGCCAAGTACAGGGGTTTGAAGCCTATGGCTACACCTTC
>many|TRBJ2-3|TRBD1|TRBV12-3/TRBV12-4
CASNPGQGDFDTQYF
TGTGCCAGCAATCCCGGACAGGGGGATTTCGATACGCAGTATTTT
>NA|TRBJ1-3|NA|TRBV11-2
CASSLGQVLTSGNTIYF
TGTGCCAGCAGCTTAGGACAGGTCCTAACCTCTGGAAACACCATATATTTT
>few|TRBJ2-2|NA|TRBV27
CASTSQNTGELFF
TGTGCCAGCACCTCTCAGAACACCGGGGAGCTGTTTTTT
>many|TRBJ2-5|NA|TRBV5-1
CASSYGRGETQYF
TGCGCCAGCAGCTACGGACGGGGCGAGACCCAGTACTTC
>NA|TRBJ1-5|TRBD1|TRBV20-1
CSARESMGQGSNQPQHF
TGCAGTGCTAGAGAATCAATGGGACAGGGGTCAAATCAGCCCCAGCATTTT
>many|TRBJ2-1|TRBD1|TRBV6-5
CASRERGESQGNNEQFF
TGTGCCAGCAGGGAACGCGGAGAGTCACAGGGGAACAATGAGCAGTTCTTC
>many|TRBJ1-1|NA|TRBV7-9
CASSSPGGQRNTEAFF
TGTGCCAGCAGCTCCCCGGGGGGGCAGAGGAACACTGAAGCTTTCTTT
>few|TRBJ1-5|NA|TRBV2
CASSDDTGSGNQPQHF
TGTGCCAGCAGCGACGATACAGGGTCGGGTAATCAGCCCCAGCATTTT
>few|TRBJ1-1|NA|TRBV6-6
CASSYGGGIENTEAFF
TGTGCCAGCAGTTACGGGGGGGGGATAGAAAACACTGAAGCTTTCTTT
>many|TRBJ1-2|NA|TRBV9
CASSGATYGYTF
TGTGCCAGCAGTGGGGCTACCTATGGCTACACCTTC
>many|TRBJ2-1|TRBD1|TRBV5-6
CASSFPDRGNEQFF
TGTGCCAGCAGCTTCCCCGACAGGGGCAATGAGCAGTTCTTC
>many|TRBJ2-3|NA|TRBV2
CASSIRTSTAQYF
TGTGCCAGCAGTATAAGGACGTCTACCGCGCAGTATTTT
>NA|TRBJ1-1|NA|TRBV7-9
CASSLQPIEAFF
TGTGCCAGCAGCTTACAACCGATTGAAGCTTTCTTT
>few|TRBJ2-3|TRBD1|TRBV28
CASSSIVGGAPDTQYF
TGTGCCAGCAGTTCTATCGTAGGGGGCGCGCCAGATACGCAGTATTTT
>many|TRBJ2-1|TRBD2|TRBV12-3/TRBV12-4
CASSPWTSGNNEQFF
TGTGCCAGCAGCCCATGGACTAGCGGAAACAATGAGCAGTTCTTC
>few|TRBJ2-2|TRBD2|TRBV4-2
CASSPHPTLAGANTGELFF
TGTGCCAGCAGCCCCCATCCAACTCTAGCGGGGGCAAACACCGGGGAGCTGTTTTTT